The following is a T cell receptor (beta chain) sequence with its context. Random hexamers served to reverse transcribe about 0.45 to 1 ug RNA. TCR beta CDR3 was amplified by immunoSEQ multiplex PCR. This amplification extended across 54 Vbeta and 13 Jbeta segments. TCRdb passed the immunoSEQ multiplex PCR reads through MiXCR, listing each CDR3 protein once. This sample has hundreds of thousands of distinct CDR3 sequences, with more than 85% found just once. Germline-derived CDR1 and CDR2 are SEHNR and FQNEAQ (reference sequence). V was cut by 4 bases and J by 0 bases, with 12 bases left in between. The CDR3 covers 16 residues. The sample originates from a study of CD8 T cells in Susac syndrome. TCR beta sequences were obtained from blood CD8+ and CD4+ T cells. Those who served as multiple sclerosis controls were treatment-naive patients with stable or active relapsing-remitting disease. TEMRA cells were enriched by FACS, while CD8+ and CD4+ T cells were obtained through a negative isolation that was performed magnetically.

The TCR comes from a human donor with multiple sclerosis. Sequenced material: CD4+ T cells from PBMCs. The chain employs TRBV7-9 and TRBJ2-2, with D perhaps being TRBD1 or TRBD2 (5 bases each). Here the CDR3 DNA reads TGTGCCAGCAGCTCGTCAGGGAGAGCGAACACCGGGGAGCTGTTTTTT. It encodes CASSSSGRANTGELFF.